The 28 T cell receptor beta chains in this list originate from one sample, sequenced in a study of identical twins. In TCRdb, the 5' RACE reads were re-called with MiXCR into one record per CDR3 protein. The sample has 310,000 or so distinct CDR3 sequences, more than 6.5% seen once. These same data were also listed under a study on yellow fever vaccine responses in identical twins.

The sequenced material came from memory (CD45RO+) T cells sorted from blood. Receptors originate from a woman under 30 in good health.

In its sample, this clonotype was seen a few times. The chain employs TRBV28 and TRBJ2-7, with 9 bases fitting TRBD2. V was clipped by 8 bases and J by 4 bases; unmatched bases: 9. The germline V gene encodes CDR1 MDHEN and CDR2 SYDVKM. The CDR3 has 14 amino acids. The DNA for the CDR3 is TGTGCCAGCCGGCACGAGCGGGGGGCTTACGAGCAGTACTTC. This translates into CASRHERGAYEQYF.

This clonotype was observed a few times. The CDR3 protein is CASSPGTSGTINEQFF. DNA of the CDR3: TGTGCCAGCAGCCCCGGGACTAGCGGGACAATCAATGAGCAGTTCTTC. This sequence joins TRBV14 and TRBJ2-1; 13 bases line up with TRBD2. CDR1 and CDR2 (germline): SGHDN, FVKESK. Unmatched junction bases numbered 6, after V lost 4 bases and J lost 6 bases. The CDR3 is 16 residues long.

The chain employs TRBV10-3 and TRBJ1-6; TRBD1 agrees at 9 bases. The germline V gene has CDR1 ENHRY and CDR2 SYGVKD. V lost 3 bases to trimming and J lost 6 bases; unmatched junction nucleotides: 9. This CDR3 region has 17 residues. The chain's CDR3 is CAISEGTGRASNSPLHF. Written as DNA, the CDR3 is TGTGCCATCAGTGAAGGGACAGGGAGGGCTTCTAATTCACCCCTCCACTTT.

This clonotype was found a few times. The chain carries TRBV4-2 and TRBJ2-1, with 9 bases that match TRBD2. Unmatched junction bases numbered 4, after V lost 1 base and J lost 0 bases. Germline CDR1 LGHNA, CDR2 YNFKEQ. There are 17 residues in the CDR3. The CDR3 reads CASSQGYSGSSYNEQFF. Here the CDR3 DNA reads TGTGCCAGCAGCCAAGGATATAGCGGGAGCTCCTACAATGAGCAGTTCTTC.

A few counts support this clonotype. The CDR3 loop is CSARRGTSALNEQFF. CDR3 DNA sequence: TGCAGTGCTAGAAGGGGGACTAGCGCCCTCAATGAGCAGTTCTTC. The chain recombines TRBV20-1 with TRBJ2-1; TRBD2 matches at 10 bases. Germline loops: CDR1 DFQATT, CDR2 SNEGSKA (reference sequence). The V gene end was trimmed by 2 bases and the J gene end by 6 bases; junction bases not matched to a gene: 7. The CDR3 spans 15 residues.

This clonotype was seen a handful of times. V is TRBV20-1 and J is TRBJ2-2; 10 nucleotides align to TRBD2. There are 15 residues in the CDR3. Germline V gives CDR1 DFQATT, CDR2 SNEGSKA (reference sequence). The V and J ends lost 6 bases and 5 bases, in that order; junction bases with no gene match: 9. CDR3 sequence: CSAKSPLAGTGELFF. The CDR3 DNA reads as TGCAGTGCCAAGTCCCCACTAGCGGGGACCGGGGAGCTGTTTTTT.

This clonotype was counted between two and nine times. The CDR3 nucleotides read TGTGCCAGCAGCCCCCCCACAGCGGTCGGGGAGACCCAGTACTTC. Protein: CASSPPTAVGETQYF. The rearrangement joins TRBV9 to TRBJ2-5; D perhaps matches TRBD2 (5 bases). The V end was cut by 4 bases, the J end by 5 bases, with 18 bases between. This CDR3 region has 15 residues. The germline gives CDR1 SGDLS, CDR2 YYNGEE.

The chain joins TRBV24-1 to TRBJ2-1; D may be TRBD1 or TRBD2 (5 bases each). The V gene lost 4 bases and the J gene lost 4 bases, with 31 bases spanning the gap. From germline, CDR1 is KGHDR and CDR2 SFDVKD. This CDR3 has 21 amino acids. DNA of the CDR3: TGTGCCACCAGTGACCGACCCCGAAAGGGTGTGCAGGGTCTAGCTTACAATGAGCAGTTCTTC. Translation gives CATSDRPRKGVQGLAYNEQFF.

This clonotype occurred many times. This chain connects TRBV7-9 to TRBJ1-1; tentatively, D is TRBD1 (6 bases). Deletions cut 1 base from V and 11 bases from J, with 11 bases between. Germline V gives CDR1 SEHNR, CDR2 FQNEAQ (reference sequence). The CDR3 contains 12 residues. CDR3 amino acids: CASSLEGGAAFF. DNA for the CDR3: TGTGCCAGCAGCTTAGAAGGGGGGGCTGCTTTCTTT.

This chain connects TRBV9 to TRBJ2-1; D might be TRBD1 (5 bases). Germline V gives CDR1 SGDLS, CDR2 YYNGEE. The V and J ends lost 0 bases and 6 bases respectively, with 10 bases between them. The CDR3 is made up of 14 amino acids. CDR3 protein: CASSVDGASNEQFF. CDR3 nucleotide sequence: TGTGCCAGCAGCGTAGATGGGGCCTCCAATGAGCAGTTCTTC. Combining the CDR3 with reference TRBV9 and TRBJ2-1 gives the whole variable domain DSGVTQTPKHLITATGQRVTLRCSPRSGDLSVYWYQQSLDQGLQFLIQYYNGEERAKGNILERFSAQQFPDLHSELNLSSLELGDSALYFCASSVDGASNEQFFGPGTRLTVL.

Only a few counts were recorded for this clonotype. In DNA, the CDR3 is TGCGCCAGCAGCTTGGCCAATGGGGGGGATGAGCAGTTCTTC. The encoded protein is CASSLANGGDEQFF. The V call is TRBV5-1, the J call TRBJ2-1, with TRBD2 identical over 7 bases. From germline, CDR1 is SGHRS and CDR2 YFSETQ. The V segment lost 0 bases and the J segment 8 bases; nucleotides outside the gene matches: 5. The CDR3 extends over 14 amino acids.

At least ten counts were recorded for this clonotype. This chain uses TRBV6-1 with TRBJ1-6; possible D gene TRBD1, 5 bases. CDR3 size: 16 residues. Germline CDR1 is MNHNS and CDR2 is SASEGT. Trimming left V 2 bases short and J 7 bases short, with 15 bases between. The CDR3 DNA reads as TGTGCCAGCAGTGAAACCACGAGACAGATAAATTCACCCCTCCACTTT. Amino acid sequence: CASSETTRQINSPLHF.

This clonotype was picked up a small number of times. The J gene is TRBJ1-4, the V gene TRBV6-1; D might be TRBD1 (6 bases). The germline gives CDR1 MNHNS, CDR2 SASEGT. This CDR3 has 14 amino acids. Trimming cost V 6 bases and J 3 bases, with 11 bases left between them. The CDR3 reads CASRPGQPNEKLFF. The CDR3 nucleotides read TGTGCCAGCAGACCCGGACAGCCTAATGAAAAACTGTTTTTT.

This clonotype came up many times. The chain combines TRBV14 with TRBJ2-5; D not resolved. This CDR3 spans 14 amino acids. Germline V gene sequence: CDR1 SGHDN, CDR2 FVKESK. The V gene lost 4 bases and the J gene lost 5 bases, with 14 bases spanning the gap. In DNA, the CDR3 is TGTGCCAGCAGCCTATGGTCAGACGGGGAGACCCAGTACTTC. Translated, it gives CASSLWSDGETQYF.

This clonotype has only a few counts. This chain connects TRBV5-4 to TRBJ1-3; no definite D call. CDR1 and CDR2 from the germline V gene are SGHNT and YYREEE (reference sequence). Trimming left V 3 bases short and J 0 bases short, with 7 bases between. The CDR3 consists of 14 residues. CDR3 protein: CASSWGSSGNTIYF. In DNA form, the CDR3 reads TGTGCCAGCAGCTGGGGAAGCTCTGGAAACACCATATATTTT.

This clonotype was seen more than once but under ten times. The gene calls are TRBV20-1 and TRBJ2-1; a weak D match, TRBD1 (6 bases). The germline V gene encodes CDR1 DFQATT and CDR2 SNEGSKA (reference sequence). V gave up 4 bases and J gave up 8 bases, with 12 bases separating them. The CDR3 runs to 12 residues. CDR3 in amino acids: CSATGTRYEQFF. The CDR3 nucleotides read TGCAGTGCTACCGGGACAAGGTATGAGCAGTTCTTC.

DNA of the CDR3: TGTGCCAGCAGCCCCGGGACGGGAAACATTCAGTACTTC. Amino acids: CASSPGTGNIQYF. This chain connects TRBV7-6 to TRBJ2-4; D possibly uses TRBD1 or TRBD2 (5 bases each). Trimming took 5 bases from V and 6 from J, leaving 11 bases between them. The CDR3 contains 13 residues. Germline values: CDR1 SGHVS, CDR2 FNYEAQ.

The sample holds many counts of this clonotype. V usage is TRBV4-1 and J usage is TRBJ1-2; D gene ambiguous. Germline assignment: CDR1 MGHRA and CDR2 YSYEKL. The ends were cut back, 0 bases at V and 3 bases at J, with 11 bases in the middle. The CDR3 is 15 residues long. The CDR3 region is CASSQDEGRDYGYTF. CDR3 sequence (DNA): TGCGCCAGCAGCCAAGATGAGGGTAGGGACTATGGCTACACCTTC.

This clonotype was seen at least ten times. The chain recombines TRBV7-9 with TRBJ1-2; D is ambiguous. The CDR3 has 13 residues. Between the trimmed V and J ends, which lost 4 bases and 0 bases, there was a span of 6 bases. CDR1 SEHNR and CDR2 FQNEAQ come from the germline V gene (reference sequence). The CDR3 loop is CASSWGTNYGYTF. The CDR3 coding sequence is TGTGCCAGCAGCTGGGGTACTAACTATGGCTACACCTTC.

This clonotype occurred a few times. The chain links TRBV29-1 to TRBJ2-2; 7 nucleotides agree with TRBD1. There are 13 residues in the CDR3. V trimming: 6 bases; J trimming: 1 base; junction bases outside the gene matches: 2. The germline CDR1 and CDR2 sequences are SQVTM and ANQGSEA. CDR3 in DNA: TGCAGCGTCCGACAGGGGAACACCGGGGAGCTGTTTTTT. Its protein is CSVRQGNTGELFF.

The rearrangement uses TRBV7-9 and TRBJ2-5; the match to TRBD2 covers 13 bases. Germline trimming cut 5 bases from V and 5 bases from J; bases unmatched to any gene: 5. Germline assignment: CDR1 SEHNR and CDR2 FQNEAQ (reference sequence). The CDR3 is 15 amino acids. CDR3 region: CASSDGLAGVETQYF. The CDR3 nucleotides read TGTGCCAGCAGCGACGGACTAGCGGGAGTCGAGACCCAGTACTTC.

CDR3 protein: CSARDLGVTDTQYF. CDR3 in DNA: TGCAGTGCTAGAGATCTCGGGGTAACAGATACGCAGTATTTT. This chain uses TRBV20-1 with TRBJ2-3, with D perhaps matching TRBD2 (5 bases). The ends were cut back, 0 bases at V and 3 bases at J, with 10 bases in the middle. This CDR3 comprises 14 residues. CDR1 and CDR2 from the germline V gene are DFQATT and SNEGSKA (reference sequence).

This clonotype was seen at least ten times. CDR3 sequence: CSASKGSRELFF. The CDR3, as DNA: TGCAGTGCCTCAAAGGGAAGTCGCGAGTTGTTTTTT. The gene calls are TRBV20-1 and TRBJ1-4, with D uncertain. Deletions cut 6 bases from V and 15 bases from J, with 20 bases between. The CDR3 has 12 amino acids. Germline CDR1 and CDR2: DFQATT and SNEGSKA (reference sequence).

This chain joins TRBV9 and TRBJ2-7; no definite D call. There are 14 residues in the CDR3. Germline values: CDR1 SGDLS, CDR2 YYNGEE. Trimming took 0 bases from V and 0 from J, leaving 7 bases between them. This chain's CDR3 is CASSVVADSYEQYF. The CDR3 bases are TGTGCCAGCAGCGTAGTTGCGGACTCCTACGAGCAGTACTTC.

The V call is TRBV6-1, the J call TRBJ2-1, with D unresolved. This CDR3 is 11 amino acids long. The ends were cut back, 4 bases at V and 15 bases at J, with 13 bases in the middle. CDR1 and CDR2 from the germline V gene are MNHNS and SASEGT. The chain's CDR3 is CASSGLTEGFF. The CDR3 DNA is TGTGCCAGCAGTGGACTGACCGAAGGGTTCTTC.

In its sample, this clonotype was seen a few times. This sequence joins TRBV7-8 and TRBJ1-2; the D gene is possibly TRBD1 (6 bases). Germline V gene sequence: CDR1 SGHVS, CDR2 FQNEAQ. The V and J ends lost 2 bases and 6 bases respectively, with 13 bases between them. The CDR3 is 14 residues long. The CDR3 DNA follows: TGTGCCAGCAGCTTAAATTCAGGGGAGGATGGCTACACCTTC. Encoded protein: CASSLNSGEDGYTF.

The table lists this clonotype with a few counts. The chain couples TRBV5-1 to TRBJ2-5; D is tentatively TRBD1 or TRBD2 (5 bases each). This CDR3 contains 13 residues. Per the germline V gene, CDR1 is SGHRS and CDR2 is YFSETQ. The ends were cut back, 4 bases at V and 5 bases at J, with 12 bases in the middle. This CDR3 is CASSRGVWETQYF. DNA of the CDR3: TGCGCCAGCAGCAGAGGGGTTTGGGAGACCCAGTACTTC.

The chain has TRBV6-5 and TRBJ2-1; the D gene could be TRBD1 or TRBD2 (5 bases each). The CDR3 is 13 amino acids. Trimming took off 0 bases at V and 11 bases at J, with 11 bases between the two ends. CDR1 MNHEY and CDR2 SVGAGI come from the germline V gene. For the CDR3, the DNA is TGTGCCAGCAGTTACTCGAGGGACGTAAAGCAGTTCTTC. This gives the protein CASSYSRDVKQFF.